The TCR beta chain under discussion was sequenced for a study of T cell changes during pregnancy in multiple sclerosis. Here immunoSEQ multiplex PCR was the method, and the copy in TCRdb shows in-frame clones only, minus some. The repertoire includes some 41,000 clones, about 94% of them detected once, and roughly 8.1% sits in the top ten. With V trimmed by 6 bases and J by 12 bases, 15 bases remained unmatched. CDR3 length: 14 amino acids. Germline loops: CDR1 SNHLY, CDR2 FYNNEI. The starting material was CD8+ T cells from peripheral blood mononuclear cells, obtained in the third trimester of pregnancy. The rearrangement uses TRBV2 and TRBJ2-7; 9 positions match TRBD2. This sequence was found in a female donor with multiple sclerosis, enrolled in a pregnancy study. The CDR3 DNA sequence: TGTGCCAGCAGCGAACCGGGACTAGCTCCACAGGGGTACTTC. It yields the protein CASSEPGLAPQGYF.